The clone carrying this TCR beta chain was detected only a few times. This sample is drawn from a study of blood T cell repertoires in COVID-19. Germline V gene data show CDR1 as SGHTA and CDR2 as FQGTGA. V dropped 0 bases and J dropped 3 bases, with 14 bases sitting between them. The CDR3 sequence is 16 residues long. The data were produced by immunoSEQ multiplex PCR, yet TCRdb's version contains in-frame clones alone and is incomplete. The sample lists approximately 31,000 clones, 90% occurring once. Sequencing was performed on peripheral blood. The clonotype originates from a human donor in a cohort sampled during active COVID-19. This chain joins TRBV7-3 and TRBJ1-2; weak D call: TRBD1 (6 bases). CDR3 DNA: TGTGCCAGCAGCTTAACTCCAGGGGAGGGGTACTATGGCTACACCTTC. This translates into CASSLTPGEGYYGYTF.